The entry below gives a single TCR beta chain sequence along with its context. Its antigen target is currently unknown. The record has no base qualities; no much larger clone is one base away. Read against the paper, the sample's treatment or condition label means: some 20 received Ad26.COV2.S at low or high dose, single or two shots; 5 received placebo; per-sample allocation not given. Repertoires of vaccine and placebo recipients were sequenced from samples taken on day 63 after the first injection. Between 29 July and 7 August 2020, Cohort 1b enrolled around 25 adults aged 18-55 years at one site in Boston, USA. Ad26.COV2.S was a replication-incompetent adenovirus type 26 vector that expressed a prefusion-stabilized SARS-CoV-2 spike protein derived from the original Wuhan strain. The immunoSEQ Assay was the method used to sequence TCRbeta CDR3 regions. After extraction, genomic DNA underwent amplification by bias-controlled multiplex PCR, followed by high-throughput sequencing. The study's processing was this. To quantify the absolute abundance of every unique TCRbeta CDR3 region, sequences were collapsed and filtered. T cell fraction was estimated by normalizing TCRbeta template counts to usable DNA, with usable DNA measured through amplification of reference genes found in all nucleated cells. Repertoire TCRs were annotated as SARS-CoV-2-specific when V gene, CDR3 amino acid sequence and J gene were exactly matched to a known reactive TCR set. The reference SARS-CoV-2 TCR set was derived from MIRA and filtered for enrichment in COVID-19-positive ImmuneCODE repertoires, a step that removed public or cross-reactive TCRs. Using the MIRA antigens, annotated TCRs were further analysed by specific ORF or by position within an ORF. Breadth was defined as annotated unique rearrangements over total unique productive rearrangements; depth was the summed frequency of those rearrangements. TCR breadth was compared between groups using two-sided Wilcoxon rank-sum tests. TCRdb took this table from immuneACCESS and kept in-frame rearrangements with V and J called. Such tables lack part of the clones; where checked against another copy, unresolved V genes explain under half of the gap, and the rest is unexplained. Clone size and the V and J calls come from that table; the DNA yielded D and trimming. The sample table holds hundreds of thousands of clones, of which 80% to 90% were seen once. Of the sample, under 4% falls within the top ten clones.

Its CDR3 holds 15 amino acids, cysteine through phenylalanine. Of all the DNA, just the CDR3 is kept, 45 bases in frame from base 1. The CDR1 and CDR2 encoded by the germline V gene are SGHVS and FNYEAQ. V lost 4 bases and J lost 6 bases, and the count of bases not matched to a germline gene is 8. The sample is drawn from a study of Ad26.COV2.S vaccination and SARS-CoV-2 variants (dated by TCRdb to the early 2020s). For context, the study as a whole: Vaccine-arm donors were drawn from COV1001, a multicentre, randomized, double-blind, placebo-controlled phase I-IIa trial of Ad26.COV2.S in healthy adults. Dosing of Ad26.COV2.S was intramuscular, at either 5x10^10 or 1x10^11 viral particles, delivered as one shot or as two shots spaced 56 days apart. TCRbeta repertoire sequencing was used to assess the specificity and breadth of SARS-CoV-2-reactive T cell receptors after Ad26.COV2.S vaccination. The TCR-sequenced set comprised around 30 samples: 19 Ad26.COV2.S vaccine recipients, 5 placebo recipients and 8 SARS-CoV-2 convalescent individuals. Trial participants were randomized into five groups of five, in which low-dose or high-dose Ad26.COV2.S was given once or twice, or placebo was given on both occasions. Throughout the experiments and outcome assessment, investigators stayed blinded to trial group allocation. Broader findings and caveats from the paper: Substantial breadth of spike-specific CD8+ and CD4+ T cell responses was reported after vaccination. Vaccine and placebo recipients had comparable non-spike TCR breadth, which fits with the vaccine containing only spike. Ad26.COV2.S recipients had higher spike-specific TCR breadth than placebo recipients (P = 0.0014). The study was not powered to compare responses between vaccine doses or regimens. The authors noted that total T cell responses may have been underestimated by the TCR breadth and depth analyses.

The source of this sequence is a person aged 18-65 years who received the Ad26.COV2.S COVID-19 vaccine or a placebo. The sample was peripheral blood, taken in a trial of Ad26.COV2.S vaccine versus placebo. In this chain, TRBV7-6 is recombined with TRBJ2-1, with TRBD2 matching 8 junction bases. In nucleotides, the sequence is TGTGCCAGCAGCTCGGGACTAGGGCAGAGCAATGAGCAGTTCTTC. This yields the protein CASSSGLGQSNEQFF.